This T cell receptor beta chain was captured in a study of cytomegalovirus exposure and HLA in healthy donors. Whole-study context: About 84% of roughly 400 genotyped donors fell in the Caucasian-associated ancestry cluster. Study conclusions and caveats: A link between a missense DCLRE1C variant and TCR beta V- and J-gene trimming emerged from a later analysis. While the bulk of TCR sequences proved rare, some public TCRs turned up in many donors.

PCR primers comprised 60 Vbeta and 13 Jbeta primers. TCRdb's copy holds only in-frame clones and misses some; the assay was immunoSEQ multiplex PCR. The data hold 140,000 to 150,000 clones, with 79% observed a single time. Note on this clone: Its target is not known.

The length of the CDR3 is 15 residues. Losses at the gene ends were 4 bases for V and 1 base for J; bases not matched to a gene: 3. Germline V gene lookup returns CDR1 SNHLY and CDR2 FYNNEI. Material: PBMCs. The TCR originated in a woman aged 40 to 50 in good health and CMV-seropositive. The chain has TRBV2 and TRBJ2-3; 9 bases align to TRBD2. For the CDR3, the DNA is TGTGCCAGCAGTGTTCGACTAGCGGGCACAGATACGCAGTATTTT. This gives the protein CASSVRLAGTDTQYF.